This TCR beta chain is drawn from a study of blood T cell repertoires in COVID-19. Whole-study context: Whether acute or convalescent, the COVID-19 samples came from the United States, Italy and Spain. Sources were T cells, B-cell-depleted T cells, or PBMCs; the material itself was cDNA or gDNA.

Germline CDR1 is SGHAT and CDR2 is FQNNGV. The CDR3 consists of 14 residues. With V trimmed by 6 bases and J by 3 bases, 6 bases remained unmatched. Source study methods: Amplified reference gene primers provided the basis for estimating nucleated cell counts. The assay was immunoSEQ multiplex PCR, and TCRdb's table has in-frame clones only and misses some. For V, J and clone size, that table is used; D and trimming come from the DNA. The profile covers roughly 150,000 clones, with 84% appearing a single time and 3% to 4% taken by the ten largest. Participant age was about 18 to 95 years, and participants resided in roughly 25 US areas.

The genes are TRBV11-2 and TRBJ2-7, with TRBD1 matching over 9 bases. This receptor was identified in a man between 50 and 59 years old in a cohort exposed to, infected with or recovered from COVID-19 (not recorded which). The material sequenced was PBMCs or T cells enriched from blood (not recorded which). The CDR3 spells CASRYHRGLYEQYF. The CDR3 DNA reads TGTGCCAGCAGGTATCACAGGGGGCTCTACGAGCAGTACTTC.